The sequence of this TCR beta chain was determined in a study of T cell changes during pregnancy in multiple sclerosis. Assay: immunoSEQ multiplex PCR; the TCRdb copy retains only in-frame clones and omits some. The sample records under 80,000 clones, roughly 87% being singletons. CDR3 size: 14 residues. V lost 4 bases and J lost 5, with 14 bases in between. Germline V lookup: CDR1 MGHRA, CDR2 YSYEKL. This chain links TRBV4-1 with TRBJ1-1; no clear D gene. The sequence was collected from a female donor with multiple sclerosis, enrolled in a pregnancy study. This specimen was peripheral blood, taken in the first trimester of pregnancy. The CDR3, as DNA: TGCGCCAGCAGCCCCCGGACGGCGGGGACTGAAGCTTTCTTT. Its translation: CASSPRTAGTEAFF.